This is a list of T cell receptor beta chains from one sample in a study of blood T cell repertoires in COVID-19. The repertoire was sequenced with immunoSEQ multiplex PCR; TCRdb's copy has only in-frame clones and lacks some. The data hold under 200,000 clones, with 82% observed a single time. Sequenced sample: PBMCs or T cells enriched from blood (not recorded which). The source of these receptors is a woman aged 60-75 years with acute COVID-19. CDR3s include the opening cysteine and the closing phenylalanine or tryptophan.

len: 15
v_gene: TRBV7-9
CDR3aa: CASSLNSGSTDTQYF

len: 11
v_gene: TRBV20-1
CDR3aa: CSARDLYEQYF

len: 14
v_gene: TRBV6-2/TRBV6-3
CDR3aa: CASSTRWDRGRQFF

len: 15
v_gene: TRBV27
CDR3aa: CASSPPGQGFETQYF

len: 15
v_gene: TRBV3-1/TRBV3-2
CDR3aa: CASSQDARREETQYF

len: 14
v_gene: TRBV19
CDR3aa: CASRQDRDGNTIYF

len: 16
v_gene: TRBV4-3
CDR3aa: CASSQEGGRSDYEQYF

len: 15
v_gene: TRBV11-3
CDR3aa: CASSWASGTRYEQYF

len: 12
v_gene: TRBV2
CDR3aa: CASSESAKVTVF

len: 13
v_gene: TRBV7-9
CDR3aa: CASSLTQQYGYTF

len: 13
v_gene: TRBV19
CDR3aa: CASKTGESTEAFF

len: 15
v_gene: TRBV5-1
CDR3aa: CASSLDRGTNSPLHF

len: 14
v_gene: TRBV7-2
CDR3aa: CASSFLPEEGKLFF

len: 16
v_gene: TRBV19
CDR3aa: CASSNPGQGWDTEAFF

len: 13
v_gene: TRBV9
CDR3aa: CASSVAGGNEQYF

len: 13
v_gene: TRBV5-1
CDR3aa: CASSPDTPDTQYF

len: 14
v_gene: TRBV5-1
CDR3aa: CASSSSGSYNEQFF

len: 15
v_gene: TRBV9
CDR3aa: CASGLSGGPTDTQYF

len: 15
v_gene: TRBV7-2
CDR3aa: CASSLGVTGVNTQYF

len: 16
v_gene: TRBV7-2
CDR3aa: CASSLRSRGDSAPLHF

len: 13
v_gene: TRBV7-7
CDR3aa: CASSSDSRGEQFF

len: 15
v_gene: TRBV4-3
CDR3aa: CASSQDGTGQVEQYF

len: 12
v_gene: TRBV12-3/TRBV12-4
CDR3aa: CASSRQGNGYTF

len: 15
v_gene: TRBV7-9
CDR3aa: CASSSPGGGADTQYF

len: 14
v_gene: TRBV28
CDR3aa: CASTSGGRNEKLFF

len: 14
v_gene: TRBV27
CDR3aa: CASSLGRGHTEAFF

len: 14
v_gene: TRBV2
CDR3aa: CASSDGQGTVGAFF

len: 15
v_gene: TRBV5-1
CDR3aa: CASSAPGQGYYEQYF

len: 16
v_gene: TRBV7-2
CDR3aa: CASSPHLAGVNGELFF

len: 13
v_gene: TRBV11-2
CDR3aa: CASSFAGGETQYF

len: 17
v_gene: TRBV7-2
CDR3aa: CASSLGTGFGAKNIQYF

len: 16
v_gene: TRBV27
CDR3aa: CASTRGGGVGYNEQFF

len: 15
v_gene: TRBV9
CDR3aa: CASSDINGAGDIQYF

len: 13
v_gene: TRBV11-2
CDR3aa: CASSSNPSGGYTF

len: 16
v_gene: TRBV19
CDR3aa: CASKGPSGSSTDTQYF

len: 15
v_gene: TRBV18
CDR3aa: CASSPLEAYASGYTF

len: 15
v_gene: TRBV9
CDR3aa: CASSVATGSYNEQFF

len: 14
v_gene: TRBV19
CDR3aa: CASRTGQENSPLHF

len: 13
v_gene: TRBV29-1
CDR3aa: CSVRDRDMDGYTF

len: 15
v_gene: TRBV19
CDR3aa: CASSIAARQGYEQYF

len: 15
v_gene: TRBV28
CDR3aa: CASSPGQGRNQPQHF

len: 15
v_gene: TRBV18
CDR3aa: CASSDRERITGELFF

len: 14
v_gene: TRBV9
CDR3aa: CASSGVIAAAPLHF

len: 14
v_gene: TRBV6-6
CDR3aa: CASRPGQVEVVQYF

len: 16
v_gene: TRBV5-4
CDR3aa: CASSLNQGAQGTEAFF

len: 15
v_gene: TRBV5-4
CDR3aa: CASSPGWTSYGEQFF

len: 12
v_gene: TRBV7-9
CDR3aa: CASSFTADTQYF

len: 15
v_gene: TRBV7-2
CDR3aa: CASSLEGLVRNEQFF

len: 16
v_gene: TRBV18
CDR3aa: CASSPLVRGHQETQYF

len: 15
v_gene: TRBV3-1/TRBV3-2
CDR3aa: CASSQDQVGGTTQYF

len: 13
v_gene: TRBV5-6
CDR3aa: CASSTRQLDIQYF

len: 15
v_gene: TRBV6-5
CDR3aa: CASSYHGRGIDTQYF

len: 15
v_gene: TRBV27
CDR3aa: CASSLRQVGTGELFF